The entry below gives a single T cell receptor (beta chain) sequence along with its context. The source of the sample is a study of radiotherapy plus CTLA-4 blockade in lung cancer. Study as a whole: Among all patients, 15% to 20% showed objective responses, while 30% to 35% had disease control.

Sequenced by immunoSEQ multiplex PCR; TCRdb stores in-frame clones only, minus some. The data contain tens of thousands of clones, around 83% of them seen just once; the ten biggest clones take up about 27%. Trimming stripped 3 bases from V and 6 bases from J, with 6 bases between. The CDR3 consists of 11 residues. Germline CDR1 is MNHEY and CDR2 is SMNVEV (reference sequence). The sequence derives from a human donor with non-small cell lung cancer whose response to radiotherapy plus ipilimumab could not be evaluated. The sample in question was peripheral blood, obtained from a patient treated with radiotherapy plus ipilimumab. The V call is TRBV27, the J call TRBJ2-7, with a possible D match to TRBD1 (5 bases). CDR3 in amino acids: CASSLGLEQYF. The CDR3 region has the DNA TGTGCCAGCAGTTTGGGGCTCGAGCAGTACTTC.